This T cell receptor (beta chain) was observed in a study of T cells in Graves' hyperthyroidism and ophthalmopathy. Researchers barred patients who had uncontrolled infection, other autoimmune disease, pregnancy or lactation. Germline CDR1 GTSNPN, CDR2 SVGIG (reference sequence). The CDR3 loop spans 13 amino acids. Between the trimmed V and J ends, which lost 5 bases and 6 bases, there was a span of 14 bases. Authors of the study amplified TCR beta CDR3 regions from RNA transcripts. The HTBI set primed first-round TCR CDR3 RT-PCR. Using its own MiXCR run on the multiplex PCR reads, TCRdb lists one record per CDR3 protein. In the table there are under 350,000 distinct CDR3 sequences, over 15% of which are singletons. Study-wide findings and caveats: Most clonotypes expanded in thyroid above 0.001 were likewise present in blood. The model's output predicted ophthalmopathy at a median of approximately 6.5 months prior to onset. In simple terms, a model built on 13 V-J features told ophthalmopathy apart from stable hyperthyroidism.

This clonotype appeared many times. Its matching antigen is unknown. The chain uses TRBV30 and TRBJ2-1, with TRBD2 as a possible D gene (7 bases). Sequencing was carried out using blood. This TCR derives from a woman between 55 and 75 years old with Graves' ophthalmopathy. The chain's CDR3 is CAWATRGGNEQFF. The CDR3 nucleotides are TGTGCCTGGGCAACTAGGGGGGGCAATGAGCAGTTCTTC.